These T cell receptor beta chains were read from a single sample in a study of blood T cells in healthy people across ages. TCRdb reanalysed the 5' RACE reads using MiXCR and keeps one entry per CDR3 protein. Seen here are fewer than 800,000 distinct CDR3 sequences, about 34% observed once, and the top ten hold over 15%. The source material was blood. The receptors here all came from a woman older than 75 in good health. CDR3s include the opening cysteine and the closing phenylalanine or tryptophan. The D gene is left open where the match is weak. Only part of the rows carry a size: once, few, many, or a class if the clone is expanded.

D	size	length	V	J	CDR3	DNA
-	many	15	TRBV7-9	TRBJ1-1	CASSLGGRENTEAFF	TGTGCCAGCAGCTTAGGTGGACGGGAGAACACTGAAGCTTTCTTT
TRBD1	-	15	TRBV2	TRBJ2-7	CASSAGQGGPYEQYF	TGTGCCAGCAGCGCGGGACAGGGCGGGCCCTACGAGCAGTACTTC
TRBD2	many	16	TRBV20-1	TRBJ2-1	CSARDRRGSSYNEQFF	TGCAGTGCTAGAGATAGGCGGGGGAGCTCCTACAATGAGCAGTTCTTC
TRBD1	few	14	TRBV5-6	TRBJ1-2	CASSFRDRGNGYTF	TGTGCCAGCAGCTTCCGGGACAGGGGGAATGGCTACACCTTC
TRBD2	-	17	TRBV5-6	TRBJ2-2	CASSLRTSGTLAGELFF	TGTGCCAGCAGCCTGAGGACTAGCGGGACTTTGGCGGGGGAGCTGTTTTTT
TRBD1	-	13	TRBV3-1	TRBJ1-1	CASSPGGGVEAFF	TGTGCCAGCAGCCCAGGGGGGGGGGTTGAAGCTTTCTTT
TRBD2	many	16	TRBV7-9	TRBJ2-5	CASSPSVRGAGETQYF	TGTGCCAGCAGCCCAAGCGTGCGGGGGGCGGGCGAGACCCAGTACTTC
-	-	14	TRBV12-3/TRBV12-4	TRBJ2-7	CASSPSVGSDEQYF	TGTGCCAGCAGTCCCAGCGTGGGGTCAGATGAGCAGTACTTC
TRBD1	few	19	TRBV6-1	TRBJ1-4	CASSEERRDRALTNRKLFF	TGTGCCAGCAGTGAAGAACGCCGGGACAGGGCCCTTACGAACCGAAAACTGTTTTTT
-	-	16	TRBV7-8	TRBJ1-1	CASSSGRLSRDTEAFF	TGTGCCAGCAGCTCCGGTAGGCTGTCCCGGGACACTGAAGCTTTCTTT
TRBD2	-	15	TRBV20-1	TRBJ2-1	CSAPVAGGPLNEQFF	TGCAGTGCTCCCGTAGCGGGAGGGCCTCTGAATGAGCAGTTCTTC
-	many	14	TRBV5-1	TRBJ2-7	CASSLARVEYEQYF	TGCGCCAGCAGCTTGGCCAGGGTAGAATACGAGCAGTACTTC
-	-	13	TRBV10-3	TRBJ1-1	CAISSREDTEAFF	TGTGCCATCAGTAGCCGGGAGGACACTGAAGCTTTCTTT
-	few	15	TRBV18	TRBJ1-6	CASSPRDSNNSPLHF	TGTGCCAGCTCACCACGCGACTCGAATAATTCACCCCTCCACTTT
TRBD2	-	17	TRBV20-1	TRBJ2-5	CSARAQLPGTRRETQYF	TGCAGTGCTAGGGCCCAACTCCCCGGGACTAGGAGGGAGACCCAGTACTTC
TRBD1	many	15	TRBV7-2	TRBJ2-1	CASSQGQGAYNEQFF	TGTGCCAGCAGTCAGGGACAGGGGGCCTACAATGAGCAGTTCTTC
-	-	16	TRBV2	TRBJ1-5	CASSESRGGSNRPQHF	TGTGCCAGCAGTGAATCCAGGGGTGGGAGCAATCGGCCCCAGCATTTT
TRBD2	many	13	TRBV28	TRBJ2-7	CAAGEGLAYEQYF	TGTGCCGCGGGGGAGGGACTAGCCTACGAGCAGTACTTC
TRBD2	-	19	TRBV5-1	TRBJ2-1	CASNQASGTSRTLRNEQFF	TGCGCCAGCAACCAGGCTTCCGGGACTAGCAGAACCCTACGCAATGAGCAGTTCTTC
TRBD1	-	14	TRBV7-6	TRBJ2-1	CASSGHRGRNEQFF	TGTGCCAGCAGCGGCCACAGGGGGCGAAACGAGCAGTTCTTC
TRBD1	-	15	TRBV11-2	TRBJ2-1	CASSFGIRGTDRQFF	TGTGCCAGCAGCTTTGGGATCAGGGGGACAGACAGGCAGTTCTTC
TRBD2	few	15	TRBV7-6	TRBJ2-1	CASSQLAGMIGEQFF	TGTGCCAGCAGCCAACTAGCGGGGATGATAGGTGAGCAGTTCTTC
-	many	14	TRBV10-3	TRBJ1-6	CAIRSQDYNSPLHF	TGTGCCATCAGATCACAAGACTATAATTCACCCCTCCACTTT
-	many	13	TRBV11-2	TRBJ2-1	CASSVTGINEQFF	TGTGCCAGCAGCGTGACAGGCATCAATGAGCAGTTCTTC
-	-	15	TRBV5-5	TRBJ2-3	CASSLPELWTDTQYF	TGTGCCAGCAGCTTGCCGGAGCTTTGGACAGATACGCAGTATTTT
-	many	12	TRBV6-1	TRBJ2-3	CASSEAWRTQYF	TGTGCCAGCAGTGAAGCTTGGCGCACGCAGTATTTT
-	many	12	TRBV5-6	TRBJ1-2	CASSLEPYGYTF	TGTGCCAGCAGCTTGGAGCCCTATGGCTACACCTTC
TRBD2	many	16	TRBV10-3	TRBJ2-7	CAIRALAGGSIYEQYF	TGTGCCATCAGGGCCCTAGCGGGGGGTTCGATCTACGAGCAGTACTTC
TRBD1	few	16	TRBV15	TRBJ1-3	CATSREGGISGDTIYF	TGTGCCACCAGCAGGGAAGGGGGCATATCGGGCGACACCATATATTTT
-	many	14	TRBV18	TRBJ2-7	CASSPGGTIYEQYF	TGTGCCAGCTCACCGGGGGGCACCATCTACGAGCAGTACTTC
-	-	14	TRBV5-1	TRBJ1-2	CASSSTGQGRGYTF	TGCGCCAGCAGCTCGACGGGGCAGGGAAGAGGCTACACCTTC
-	many	11	TRBV29-1	TRBJ2-5	CSQKYQETQYF	TGCAGCCAAAAGTACCAAGAGACCCAGTACTTC
TRBD1	-	16	TRBV6-2/TRBV6-3	TRBJ2-3	CASSGPQGADTDTRYF	TGTGCCAGCAGCGGACCACAGGGGGCGGATACAGATACGCGGTATTTT
TRBD2	many	17	TRBV10-3	TRBJ2-7	CAISTGTSGGESYEQYF	TGTGCCATCAGCACCGGGACTAGCGGGGGGGAATCCTACGAGCAGTACTTC
TRBD1	many	13	TRBV29-1	TRBJ2-5	CSVDRDSQETQYF	TGCAGCGTTGACCGGGACAGTCAAGAGACCCAGTACTTC
-	-	15	TRBV5-1	TRBJ2-7	CASSEQGLATLEQYF	TGCGCCAGCAGCGAGCAGGGACTCGCTACGTTGGAGCAGTACTTC
-	-	15	TRBV20-1	TRBJ1-5	CSARTGPRGLLPRHF	TGCAGTGCTAGAACAGGGCCTCGGGGACTCCTGCCCCGGCATTTT
-	many	14	TRBV10-3	TRBJ2-7	CAISELAGRYEQYF	TGTGCCATCAGTGAGCTGGCGGGGAGGTACGAGCAGTACTTC
TRBD1	-	16	TRBV5-1	TRBJ1-1	CASSLGTGGAETEAFF	TGCGCCAGCAGCTTGGGGACAGGGGGCGCAGAGACTGAAGCTTTCTTT
-	few	15	TRBV3-1	TRBJ2-1	CASSQGVGAGNEQFF	TGTGCCAGCAGCCAAGGGGTAGGGGCCGGGAATGAGCAGTTCTTC
-	many	12	TRBV12-3/TRBV12-4	TRBJ2-5	CASRGATETQYF	TGTGCCAGCAGGGGGGCGACAGAGACCCAGTACTTC
TRBD1	-	17	TRBV4-2	TRBJ2-4	CASSQVGTGRAKNIQYF	TGTGCCAGCAGCCAAGTAGGGACAGGGAGAGCCAAAAACATTCAGTACTTC
TRBD1	-	15	TRBV7-2	TRBJ2-1	CASSQEWDRGNEQFF	TGTGCCAGCAGCCAAGAGTGGGACAGGGGCAATGAGCAGTTCTTC
-	-	12	TRBV29-1	TRBJ1-3	CSVEDGGNTIYF	TGCAGCGTTGAAGATGGTGGAAACACCATATATTTT
-	many	14	TRBV7-2	TRBJ2-7	CASTRGTNSYEQYF	TGTGCCAGCACACGCGGGACGAACTCCTACGAGCAGTACTTC
-	many	14	TRBV27	TRBJ1-2	CASSDQGRRWGYTF	TGTGCCAGCAGTGATCAGGGAAGGCGTTGGGGCTACACCTTC
-	many	14	TRBV12-3/TRBV12-4	TRBJ2-1	CPSSFTGSHNEQFF	TGTCCCAGCAGTTTCACCGGGAGCCACAATGAGCAGTTCTTC
-	many	13	TRBV30	TRBJ1-6	CAWRRLAWEPLHF	TGTGCCTGGAGACGGTTGGCCTGGGAACCCCTCCACTTT
TRBD2	-	15	TRBV5-4	TRBJ2-5	CASNRGGGYQETQYF	TGTGCCAGCAACCGCGGCGGGGGGTACCAAGAGACCCAGTACTTC
TRBD1	-	14	TRBV12-3/TRBV12-4	TRBJ1-1	CASSYRDSDTEAFF	TGTGCCAGCAGTTACCGGGACAGCGACACTGAAGCTTTCTTT
TRBD1	many	14	TRBV3-1	TRBJ1-2	CASTTTRDSYGYTF	TGTGCCAGCACCACCACGAGGGACAGCTATGGCTACACCTTC
TRBD2	many	14	TRBV27	TRBJ2-5	CAPPLSGEQGTQYF	TGTGCCCCCCCTCTAAGCGGGGAACAAGGGACCCAGTACTTC
-	many	14	TRBV12-3/TRBV12-4	TRBJ2-5	CASSFGQYQETQYF	TGTGCCAGCAGTTTTGGGCAGTACCAAGAGACCCAGTACTTC
-	many	14	TRBV19	TRBJ1-6	CATGRDTNNSPLHF	TGTGCCACCGGCCGGGACACAAATAATTCACCCCTCCACTTT
TRBD2	few	17	TRBV9	TRBJ2-3	CASSLTGKRGATDTQYF	TGTGCCAGCAGCCTAACAGGGAAGCGGGGGGCCACAGATACGCAGTATTTT